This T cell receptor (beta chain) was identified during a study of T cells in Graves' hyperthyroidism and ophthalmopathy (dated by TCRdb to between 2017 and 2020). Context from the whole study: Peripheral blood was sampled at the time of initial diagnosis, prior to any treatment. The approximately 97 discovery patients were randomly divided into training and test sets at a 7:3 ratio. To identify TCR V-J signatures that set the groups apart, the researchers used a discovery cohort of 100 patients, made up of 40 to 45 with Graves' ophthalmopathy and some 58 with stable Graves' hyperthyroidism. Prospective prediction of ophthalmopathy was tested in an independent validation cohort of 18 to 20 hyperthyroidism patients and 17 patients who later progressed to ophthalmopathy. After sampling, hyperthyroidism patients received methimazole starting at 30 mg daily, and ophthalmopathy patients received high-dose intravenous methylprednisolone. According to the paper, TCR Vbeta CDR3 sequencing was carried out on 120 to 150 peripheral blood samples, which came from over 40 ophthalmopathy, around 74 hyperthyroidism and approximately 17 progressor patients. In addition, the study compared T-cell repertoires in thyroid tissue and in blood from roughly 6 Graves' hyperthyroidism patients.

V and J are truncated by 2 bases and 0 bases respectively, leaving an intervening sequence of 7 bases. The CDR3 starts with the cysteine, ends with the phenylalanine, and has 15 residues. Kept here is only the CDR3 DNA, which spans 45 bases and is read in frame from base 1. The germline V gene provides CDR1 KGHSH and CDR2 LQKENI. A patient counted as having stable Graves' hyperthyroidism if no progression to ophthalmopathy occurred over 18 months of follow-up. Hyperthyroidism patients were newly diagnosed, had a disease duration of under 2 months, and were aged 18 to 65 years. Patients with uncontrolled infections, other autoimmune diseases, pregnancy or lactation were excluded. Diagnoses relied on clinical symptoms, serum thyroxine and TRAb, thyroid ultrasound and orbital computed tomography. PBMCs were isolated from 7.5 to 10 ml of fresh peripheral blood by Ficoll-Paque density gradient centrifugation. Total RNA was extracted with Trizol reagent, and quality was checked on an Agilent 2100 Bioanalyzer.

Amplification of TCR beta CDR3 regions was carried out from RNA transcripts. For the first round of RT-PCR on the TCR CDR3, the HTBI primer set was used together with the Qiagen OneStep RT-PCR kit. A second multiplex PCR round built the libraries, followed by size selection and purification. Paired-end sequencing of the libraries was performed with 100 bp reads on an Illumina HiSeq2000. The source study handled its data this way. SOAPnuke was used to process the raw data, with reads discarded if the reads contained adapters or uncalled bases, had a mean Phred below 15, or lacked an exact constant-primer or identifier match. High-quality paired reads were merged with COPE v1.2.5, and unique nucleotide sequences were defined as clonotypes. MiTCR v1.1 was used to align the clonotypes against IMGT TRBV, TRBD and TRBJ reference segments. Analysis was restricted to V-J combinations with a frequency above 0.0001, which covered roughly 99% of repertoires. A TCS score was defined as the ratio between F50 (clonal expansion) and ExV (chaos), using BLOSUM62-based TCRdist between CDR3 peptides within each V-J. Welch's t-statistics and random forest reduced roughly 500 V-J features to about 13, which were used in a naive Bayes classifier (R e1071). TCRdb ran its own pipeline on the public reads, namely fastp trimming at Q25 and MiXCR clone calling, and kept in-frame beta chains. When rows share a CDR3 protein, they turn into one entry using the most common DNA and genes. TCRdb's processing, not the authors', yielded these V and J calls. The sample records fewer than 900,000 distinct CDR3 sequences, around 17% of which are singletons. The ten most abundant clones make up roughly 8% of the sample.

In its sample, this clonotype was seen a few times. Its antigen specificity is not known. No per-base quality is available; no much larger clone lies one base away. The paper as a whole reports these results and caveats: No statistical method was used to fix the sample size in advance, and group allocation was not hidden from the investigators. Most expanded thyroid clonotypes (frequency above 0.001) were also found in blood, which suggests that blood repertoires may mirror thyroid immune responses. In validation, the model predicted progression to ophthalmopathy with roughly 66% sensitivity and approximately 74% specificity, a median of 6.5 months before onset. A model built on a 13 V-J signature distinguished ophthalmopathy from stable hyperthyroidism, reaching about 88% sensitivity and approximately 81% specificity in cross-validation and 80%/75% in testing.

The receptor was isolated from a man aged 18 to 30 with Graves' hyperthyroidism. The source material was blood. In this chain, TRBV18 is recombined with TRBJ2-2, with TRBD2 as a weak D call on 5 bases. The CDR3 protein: CASSPDSANTGELFF. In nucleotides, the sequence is TGTGCCAGCTCACCAGATAGCGCGAACACCGGGGAGCTGTTTTTT.